This entry lists 22 T cell receptor beta chains sequenced from one sample in a study of T cells after posttransplantation cyclophosphamide. Assay used: immunoSEQ multiplex PCR; TCRdb lists only in-frame clones, some missing. Listed for the sample are around 35,000 clones, none seen a single time. Material: PBMCs. These TCRs come from a woman aged 45-65 years in good health and a related stem cell transplant donor.

This clone showed up many times. The genes are TRBV18 and TRBJ1-5; 9 bases fit TRBD1. J gave up 0 bases and V 8 bases, and 8 bases lay outside the gene matches. Germline V gene data show CDR1 as KGHSH and CDR2 as LQKENI. The CDR3 length is 16 residues. Here the CDR3 DNA reads TGTGCCAGCACACGACAGGGGGTAAATAGCAATCAGCCCCAGCATTTT. It encodes CASTRQGVNSNQPQHF.

This clone was detected ten times or more. V and J are TRBV29-1 and TRBJ2-5; D might be TRBD2 (6 bases). The CDR3 length is 12 residues. Looked up from germline, CDR1 is SQVTM and CDR2 is ANQGSEA. This CDR3 reads CTVGGTQETQYF. CDR3 nucleotide sequence: TGCACGGTGGGGGGTACCCAAGAGACCCAGTACTTC.

Only a few counts were recorded for this clone. The chain employs TRBV30 and TRBJ2-1, with D possibly matching TRBD1 (7 bases). The CDR3 length is 15 residues. Deletions cut 0 bases from V and 4 bases from J, with 13 bases between. The V gene's germline CDR1 is GTSNPN and CDR2 SVGIG (reference sequence). DNA of the CDR3: TGTGCCTGGAGTGTAGGGGGGACAGCGTACAATGAGCAGTTCTTC. Amino acids: CAWSVGGTAYNEQFF.

This clone has a count of ten or more. The rearrangement joins TRBV19 to TRBJ2-3; TRBD2 aligns across 8 bases. The V segment lost 9 bases and the J segment 6 bases; nucleotides outside the gene matches: 14. This CDR3 has 15 amino acids. From germline, CDR1 is LNHDA and CDR2 SQIVND (reference sequence). The CDR3 is CASHESGGGGDTQYF. The CDR3 nucleotides read TGTGCCAGCCACGAAAGCGGGGGCGGGGGGGATACGCAGTATTTT.

There are many counts of this clone. The V and J genes are TRBV24-1 and TRBJ1-4; TRBD1 agrees at 11 bases. CDR1 is KGHDR and CDR2 is SFDVKD in the germline V gene. CDR3 length equals 15 residues. With 5 bases clipped from V and 6 bases from J, the junction kept 4 bases outside the gene matches. In nucleotides, the CDR3 is TGTGCCACCAGTGCCCCGGGACAGGGGGATGAAAAACTGTTTTTT. Its protein is CATSAPGQGDEKLFF.

This clone occurred a few times. V and J are TRBV30 and TRBJ2-2; tentatively, D is TRBD2 (6 bases). CDR3 length: 11 residues. CDR1 GTSNPN and CDR2 SVGIG come from the germline V gene (reference sequence). V was trimmed by 8 bases and J by 3 bases, leaving 7 bases between them. CDR3 sequence: CAGGYTGELFF. The CDR3 coding sequence is TGTGCCGGGGGGTACACCGGGGAGCTGTTTTTT.

This clone was counted at least ten times. The chain recombines TRBV6-2 or TRBV6-3 with TRBJ2-7; 9 bases fit TRBD2. This CDR3 has 18 residues. With 6 bases clipped from V and 2 bases from J, the junction kept 17 bases outside the gene matches. Germline V gene lookup returns CDR1 MNHEY and CDR2 SVGEGT. As DNA, the CDR3 is TGTGCCAGCAGCCCCCCGTTCTCGCGCGGCGGGAGGGCCTACGAGCAGTACTTC. Translation gives CASSPPFSRGGRAYEQYF.

In its sample, this clone was seen many times. The chain couples TRBV9 to TRBJ2-7; no clear D. The CDR3 consists of 14 residues. Germline V gives CDR1 SGDLS, CDR2 YYNGEE. V was shortened by 0 bases and J by 3 bases, with 10 bases between the two germline ends. CDR3 in amino acids: CASSVVAEVYEQYF. The DNA for the CDR3 is TGTGCCAGCAGCGTAGTAGCTGAGGTCTACGAGCAGTACTTC.

The rearrangement joins TRBV12-3 or TRBV12-4 to TRBJ2-1; 12 nucleotides agree with TRBD2. V shed 5 bases, J shed 9 bases, and the junction held 11 bases outside the gene matches. The CDR3 runs to 16 residues. CDR3 loop: CASSHLAGGPVSEQFF. In nucleotides, the CDR3 is TGTGCCAGCAGTCATCTAGCGGGAGGGCCGGTAAGTGAGCAGTTCTTC.

CDR3 sequence reads: CAWSRGTGELFF. For the CDR3, the DNA is TGTGCCTGGAGTCGAGGCACCGGGGAGCTGTTTTTT. The J gene is TRBJ2-2, the V gene TRBV30; D unclear. Germline CDR1 and CDR2: GTSNPN and SVGIG (reference sequence). Trimming removed 2 bases at V and 4 bases at J, with 5 bases between. The CDR3 length is 12 residues.

This clone was observed many times. The V gene is TRBV6-5, the J gene TRBJ1-1, with 7 bases fitting TRBD1. V was pared by 5 bases and J by 0 bases, with 3 bases of the junction left unmatched. The CDR3 consists of 14 residues. Looked up from germline, CDR1 is MNHEY and CDR2 is SVGAGI. The CDR3 DNA reads as TGTGCCAGCAGTGTCGACAGGGTGAACACTGAAGCTTTCTTT. Translation: CASSVDRVNTEAFF.

This clone was seen a handful of times. The gene calls are TRBV9 and TRBJ2-5; possibly TRBD2 for D (7 bases). Looked up from germline, CDR1 is SGDLS and CDR2 is YYNGEE. The germline V and J ends were trimmed by 0 bases and 5 bases, with 11 bases remaining between them. The CDR3 runs 14 residues. CDR3 sequence reads: CASSVEGEGETQYF. The CDR3 nucleotides read TGTGCCAGCAGCGTAGAGGGGGAGGGGGAGACCCAGTACTTC.

This clone was picked up many times. V usage is TRBV18 and J usage is TRBJ2-3; 11 nucleotides agree with TRBD2. The CDR3 totals 16 residues. The germline gives CDR1 KGHSH, CDR2 LQKENI. V lost 3 bases to trimming and J lost 5 bases; unmatched junction nucleotides: 7. The CDR3 nucleotides are TGTGCCAGCTCACCTGCAACTAGCGGGAGAGGAGATACGCAGTATTTT. It specifies CASSPATSGRGDTQYF. The whole variable domain, remainder taken from reference TRBV18 and TRBJ2-3, is NAGVMQNPRHLVRRRGQEARLRCSPMKGHSHVYWYRQLPEEGLKFMVYLQKENIIDESGMPKERFSAEFPKEGPSILRIQQVVRGDSAAYFCASSPATSGRGDTQYFGPGTRLTVL.

This clone was observed many times. At one boundary the junction diverges from the germline segment, which might be a read error. J is TRBJ2-7 and V is TRBV4-1, with a tentative D call TRBD2 (5 bases). CDR3 length: 18 residues. Germline CDR1 and CDR2: MGHRA and YSYEKL. This chain's CDR3 is CTSSQKGGATGRSYEQYF. CDR3 bases: TGCACCAGCAGCCAAAAAGGTGGAGCCACGGGGAGAAGCTACGAGCAGTACTTC.

This clone was recorded at least ten times. The J gene is TRBJ2-3, the V gene TRBV12-3 or TRBV12-4; 10 bases line up with TRBD2. The CDR3 runs to 14 residues. The ends lost 6 bases at V and 8 bases at J; junction bases unmatched: 8. The CDR3 bases are TGTGCCAGCAGCAGAGCGGGAGGGCCTGGTACGCAGTATTTT. Amino acids: CASSRAGGPGTQYF.

This clone was seen repeatedly, ten times or more. This chain joins TRBV7-9 and TRBJ1-5, with TRBD1 as a possible D gene (5 bases). The CDR3 length is 18 residues. CDR1 is SEHNR, CDR2 FQNEAQ, per germline (reference sequence). The germline V and J ends were trimmed by 1 base and 0 bases, with 16 bases remaining between them. The CDR3 DNA reads TGTGCCAGCAGCTTAGGGTTCAGGGAAATCAATAGCAATCAGCCCCAGCATTTT. Protein product: CASSLGFREINSNQPQHF.

This clone was recorded at least ten times. The chain employs TRBV6-2 or TRBV6-3 and TRBJ1-1, with D unclear. The CDR3 sequence is 14 residues long. Per germline, CDR1 MNHEY and CDR2 SVGEGT. V gave up 2 bases and J gave up 3 bases, with 10 bases separating them. The CDR3 sequence: CASSYEGWDTEAFF. DNA of the CDR3: TGTGCCAGCAGTTACGAAGGGTGGGACACTGAAGCTTTCTTT.

This clone has a count of ten or more. V gene TRBV5-1 combines with J gene TRBJ2-3; D is uncertain. This CDR3 has 12 residues. V lost 0 bases and J 3 bases, leaving 2 bases between the germline ends. Germline V gene sequence: CDR1 SGHRS, CDR2 YFSETQ. The chain's CDR3 is CASSLATDTQYF. The CDR3 nucleotides read TGCGCCAGCAGCTTGGCGACAGATACGCAGTATTTT.

Ten or more counts support this clone. The V and J genes are TRBV30 and TRBJ1-4, with a tentative D call TRBD1 (5 bases). Per germline, CDR1 GTSNPN and CDR2 SVGIG (reference sequence). The CDR3 runs to 13 residues. Trimming removed 1 base at V and 16 bases at J, with 19 bases between. The CDR3 protein is CAWSEDGGTNPFF. In DNA form, the CDR3 reads TGTGCCTGGAGTGAGGATGGAGGGACTAATCCGTTTTTT.

This clone was seen more than once but under ten times. This rearrangement joins TRBV9 to TRBJ2-1; 8 bases fit TRBD1. Germline values: CDR1 SGDLS, CDR2 YYNGEE. The J segment lost 1 base and the V segment lost 5 bases, leaving 5 bases of the junction unmatched. CDR3 length equals 15 residues. The CDR3 DNA reads as TGTGCCAGCAGTCCGACAGGGGATTCCTACAATGAGCAGTTCTTC. Its protein is CASSPTGDSYNEQFF.

This clone appeared many times. This sequence joins TRBV9 and TRBJ2-6; D remains unclear. The V end was cut by 0 bases, the J end by 0 bases, with 7 bases between. The germline CDR1 and CDR2 sequences are SGDLS and YYNGEE. The CDR3 consists of 16 residues. The chain's CDR3 is CASSVGPHSGANVLTF. For the CDR3, the DNA is TGTGCCAGCAGCGTAGGGCCTCACTCTGGGGCCAACGTCCTGACTTTC.

This clone was picked up many times. The CDR3 sequence: CASGPGQGGNTEAFF. In nucleotides, the CDR3 is TGTGCCAGCGGCCCGGGACAGGGCGGAAACACTGAAGCTTTCTTT. The V call is TRBV2, the J call TRBJ1-1, with 9 bases identical to TRBD1. Per germline, CDR1 SNHLY and CDR2 FYNNEI. Trimming at V came to 8 bases and at J to 2 bases, leaving 9 bases not matched to a gene. CDR3 length: 15 amino acids.